These T cell receptor beta chains were read from a single sample in a study of shared clonotypes between healthy human individuals. This table comes from immunoSEQ multiplex PCR, and its TCRdb copy is limited to in-frame clones, with some not included. The sample shows about 480,000 clones, nearly 80% of them seen only once. Sequenced material: PBMCs. These receptor sequences come from a woman aged 40 to 50 in good health. Some clones in this sample may be carry-over from other donors' samples. Each CDR3 is given with its conserved first and last residue. D genes are given only for firm matches. Only some rows state a clone size, as once, few, many or a class for expanded clones.

d_gene: TRBD2
j_gene: TRBJ2-1
abundance: many
v_gene: TRBV9
CDR3nt: TGTGCCAGCAGCGTAGCGGGAGGGCCCTACAATGAGCAGTTCTTC
CDR3aa: CASSVAGGPYNEQFF

d_gene: -
j_gene: TRBJ1-1
abundance: -
v_gene: TRBV27
CDR3nt: TGTGCCAGCAGTTTTCACACAAACACTGAAGCTTTCTTT
CDR3aa: CASSFHTNTEAFF

d_gene: -
j_gene: TRBJ1-4
abundance: -
v_gene: TRBV13
CDR3nt: TGTGCCAGCAGCTTAATGAACAATGAAAAACTGTTTTTT
CDR3aa: CASSLMNNEKLFF

d_gene: -
j_gene: TRBJ1-5
abundance: -
v_gene: TRBV6-6
CDR3nt: TGTGCCAGCAGTTATGGGGACCCCACAAATCAGCCCCAGCATTTT
CDR3aa: CASSYGDPTNQPQHF

d_gene: -
j_gene: TRBJ2-5
abundance: -
v_gene: TRBV23-1
CDR3nt: TGCGCCAGCAGTCAATTGGGCGGCCCAGACCAAGAGACCCAGTACTTC
CDR3aa: CASSQLGGPDQETQYF

d_gene: TRBD2
j_gene: TRBJ2-3
abundance: -
v_gene: TRBV7-2
CDR3nt: TGTGCCAGCAGGGGAGCAGCGGGAGGCACAGATACGCAGTATTTT
CDR3aa: CASRGAAGGTDTQYF

d_gene: -
j_gene: TRBJ1-5
abundance: -
v_gene: TRBV19
CDR3nt: TGTGCCAGTACCCCCGCAGGGAGGCAGCCCCAGCATTTT
CDR3aa: CASTPAGRQPQHF

d_gene: -
j_gene: TRBJ2-1
abundance: -
v_gene: TRBV5-1
CDR3nt: TGCGCCAGCAGCTCGACAGTTAGCTCCTACAATGAGCAGTTCTTC
CDR3aa: CASSSTVSSYNEQFF

d_gene: TRBD1
j_gene: TRBJ2-7
abundance: -
v_gene: TRBV7-2
CDR3nt: TGTGCCAGCAGTCAAGACAGGGTGGGGGAGCAGTACTTC
CDR3aa: CASSQDRVGEQYF

d_gene: -
j_gene: TRBJ1-6
abundance: -
v_gene: TRBV5-1
CDR3nt: TGCGCCAGCAGCTTGGGGTTCGGTAATTCACCCCTCCACTTT
CDR3aa: CASSLGFGNSPLHF

d_gene: -
j_gene: TRBJ2-7
abundance: -
v_gene: TRBV6-6
CDR3nt: TGTGCCAGCAGCCCTTTTGGGGGCGATCTCTACGAGCAGTACTTC
CDR3aa: CASSPFGGDLYEQYF

d_gene: TRBD1
j_gene: TRBJ1-1
abundance: few
v_gene: TRBV30
CDR3nt: TGTGCCTGGAGTGGGGACAGGGGAGGGGAAGCTTTCTTT
CDR3aa: CAWSGDRGGEAFF

d_gene: -
j_gene: TRBJ2-2
abundance: -
v_gene: TRBV11-2
CDR3nt: TGTGCCAGCAGATCCCAGGGCGGGACCGGGGAGCTGTTTTTT
CDR3aa: CASRSQGGTGELFF